This T cell receptor beta chain was retrieved from a study of early T cells in non-severe SARS-CoV-2 infection. Study summary: Sequencing used unsorted whole-blood bulk RNA, so chains lack pairing.

Unique molecular identifiers (one per individual cDNA molecule) were attached. Each CDR3 protein is one row after TCRdb ran MiXCR on the 5' RACE reads. Of over 30,000 distinct CDR3 sequences listed, around 5.8% are singletons. In this sample, this clonotype turned up many times. As yet, its antigen is unknown. Study-wide results and caveats: Comparison of clonotypes with VDJdb favored anti-spike CD8 responses while missing private and CD4 specificities.

The CDR3 runs to 12 residues. Germline lookup yields CDR1 DFQATT and CDR2 SNEGSKA (reference sequence). V was trimmed by 5 bases and J by 2 bases, leaving 8 bases between them. The chain combines TRBV20-1 with TRBJ2-3; unclear D gene. This receptor was obtained from an adult who was a healthcare worker with PCR-confirmed SARS-CoV-2 infection or an uninfected control (not recorded which). Sequencing was done on a sample of whole blood. The CDR3 loop reads CSARLSTDTQYF. The CDR3 DNA is TGCAGTGCTCGACTCTCCACAGATACGCAGTATTTT.